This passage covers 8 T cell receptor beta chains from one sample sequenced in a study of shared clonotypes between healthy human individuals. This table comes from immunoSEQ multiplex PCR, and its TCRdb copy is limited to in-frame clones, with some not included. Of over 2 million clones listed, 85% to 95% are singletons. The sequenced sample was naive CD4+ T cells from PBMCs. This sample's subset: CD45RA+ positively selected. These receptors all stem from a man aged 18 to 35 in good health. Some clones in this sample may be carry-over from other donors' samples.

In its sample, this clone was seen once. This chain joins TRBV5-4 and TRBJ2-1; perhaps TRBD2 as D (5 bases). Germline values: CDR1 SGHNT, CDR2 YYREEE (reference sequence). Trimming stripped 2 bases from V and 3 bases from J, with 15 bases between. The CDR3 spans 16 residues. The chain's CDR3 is CASSFSLTGYYNEQFF. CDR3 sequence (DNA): TGTGCCAGCAGCTTTTCCTTGACGGGGTACTACAATGAGCAGTTCTTC.

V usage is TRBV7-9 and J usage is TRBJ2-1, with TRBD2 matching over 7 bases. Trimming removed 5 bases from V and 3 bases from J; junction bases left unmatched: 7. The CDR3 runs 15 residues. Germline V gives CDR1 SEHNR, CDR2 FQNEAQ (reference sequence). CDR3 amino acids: CASSPPAGVYNEQFF. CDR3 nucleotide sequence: TGTGCCAGCAGCCCCCCTGCGGGAGTCTACAATGAGCAGTTCTTC.

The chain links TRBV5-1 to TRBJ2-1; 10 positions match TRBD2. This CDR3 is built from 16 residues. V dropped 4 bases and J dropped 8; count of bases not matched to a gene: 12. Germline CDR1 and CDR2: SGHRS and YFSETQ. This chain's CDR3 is CASSPRAQREGHEQFF. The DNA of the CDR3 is TGCGCCAGCAGCCCCCGGGCACAGCGGGAGGGCCATGAGCAGTTCTTC.

The CDR3: CASLNKGASGRLSNEQFF. CDR3 sequence (DNA): TGTGCCAGTTTAAACAAGGGGGCTAGCGGGAGGTTGAGCAATGAGCAGTTCTTC. The genes are TRBV27 and TRBJ2-1; 11 bases agree with TRBD2. CDR1 and CDR2 (germline): MNHEY, SMNVEV (reference sequence). The CDR3 extends over 18 amino acids. After removal of 9 bases from V and 6 bases from J, the junction contained 19 bases not matched to a gene.

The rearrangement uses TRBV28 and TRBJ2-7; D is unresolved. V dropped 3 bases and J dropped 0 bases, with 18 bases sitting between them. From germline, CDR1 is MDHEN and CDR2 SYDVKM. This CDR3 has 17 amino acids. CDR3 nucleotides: TGTGCCAGCAGTTTCCCCCTCGACTGGAAGAGCTCCTACGAGCAGTACTTC. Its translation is CASSFPLDWKSSYEQYF.

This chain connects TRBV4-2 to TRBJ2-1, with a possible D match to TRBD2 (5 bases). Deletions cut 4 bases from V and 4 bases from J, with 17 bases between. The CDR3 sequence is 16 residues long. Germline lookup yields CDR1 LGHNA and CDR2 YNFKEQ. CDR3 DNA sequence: TGTGCCAGCAGCCTCATAAGCGGACGTTTTTACAATGAGCAGTTCTTC. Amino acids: CASSLISGRFYNEQFF.

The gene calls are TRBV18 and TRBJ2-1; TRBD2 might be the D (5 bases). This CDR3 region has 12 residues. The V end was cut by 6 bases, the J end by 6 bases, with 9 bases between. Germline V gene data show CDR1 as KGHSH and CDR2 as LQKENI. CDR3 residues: CASSEGRNEQFF. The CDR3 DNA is TGTGCCAGCTCCGAGGGCCGCAATGAGCAGTTCTTC.

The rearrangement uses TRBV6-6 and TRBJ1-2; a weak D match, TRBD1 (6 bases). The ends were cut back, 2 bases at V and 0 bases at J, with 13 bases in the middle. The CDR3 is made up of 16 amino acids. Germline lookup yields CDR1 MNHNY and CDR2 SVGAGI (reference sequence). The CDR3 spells CASSYGWGPANYGYTF. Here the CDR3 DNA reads TGTGCCAGCAGTTACGGTTGGGGGCCGGCTAACTATGGCTACACCTTC.